The next 27 T cell receptor beta chains were all read from a single sample in a study of T-cell memory formation after mild COVID-19. TCRdb re-called the 5' RACE reads with MiXCR, one entry per CDR3 protein. The table lists roughly 100,000 distinct CDR3 sequences, around 12% of them singletons. Sequenced input: PBMCs or a T cell subset sorted from them (not recorded which). The receptors shown here come from an adult woman who had mild COVID-19 (a few samples of this study predate the infection). Cell type and time point are not known.

V and J are TRBV20-1 and TRBJ2-7; 8 bases match TRBD2. Per germline, CDR1 DFQATT and CDR2 SNEGSKA (reference sequence). CDR3 size: 15 residues. V lost 3 bases to trimming and J lost 2 bases; unmatched junction nucleotides: 9. CDR3 sequence reads: CSASPNGGAPYEQYF. The CDR3 region has the DNA TGCAGTGCTAGCCCCAACGGGGGGGCCCCCTACGAGCAGTACTTC.

The rearrangement links TRBV6-1 to TRBJ2-7, with a tentative D call TRBD2 (5 bases). CDR3 length: 14 amino acids. The V gene's germline CDR1 is MNHNS and CDR2 SASEGT. V gave up 2 bases and J gave up 3 bases, with 11 bases separating them. CDR3 loop: CASSEYGRDYEQYF. In nucleotides, the CDR3 is TGTGCCAGCAGTGAATACGGACGGGACTACGAGCAGTACTTC.

The chain couples TRBV5-1 to TRBJ2-3; D is possibly TRBD2 (6 bases). V shed 0 bases and J shed 2 bases, with 16 bases lying between them. The CDR3 is made up of 17 amino acids. CDR1 and CDR2 from the germline V gene are SGHRS and YFSETQ. The DNA for the CDR3 is TGCGCCAGCAGCTTGGGGCTCGGGGACTCACACACAGATACGCAGTATTTT. Its protein product is CASSLGLGDSHTDTQYF. The full variable domain, completed using reference TRBV5-1 and TRBJ2-3, is KAGVTQTPRYLIKTRGQQVTLSCSPISGHRSVSWYQQTPGQGLQFLFEYFSETQRNKGNFPGRFSGRQFSNSRSEMNVSTLELGDSALYLCASSLGLGDSHTDTQYFGPGTRLTVL.

This clonotype has a handful of counts. The chain links TRBV19 to TRBJ2-3; D is possibly TRBD2 (6 bases). This CDR3 spans 15 amino acids. With 9 bases removed from V and 2 bases from J, the gap between germline ends came to 18 bases. Germline CDR1 and CDR2: LNHDA and SQIVND (reference sequence). CDR3 nucleotides: TGTGCCAGCAATATGGGACTTTACTACACAGATACGCAGTATTTT. As protein: CASNMGLYYTDTQYF.

The chain joins TRBV6-1 to TRBJ2-5; TRBD2 is a possible D gene (5 bases). Germline V gives CDR1 MNHNS, CDR2 SASEGT. The V end lost 3 bases, the J end lost 0 bases, and 14 bases lay between the germline ends. The CDR3 has 16 residues. In DNA, the CDR3 is TGTGCCAGCAGTGAGGACTCGACTAAGTACCAAGAGACCCAGTACTTC. Its protein product is CASSEDSTKYQETQYF.

A few counts support this clonotype. This chain links TRBV10-3 with TRBJ1-1; TRBD1 might be the D (6 bases). The CDR3 contains 15 residues. With 2 bases removed from V and 4 bases from J, the gap between germline ends came to 14 bases. CDR1 is ENHRY and CDR2 is SYGVKD in the germline V gene. CDR3 sequence reads: CAISEDAGASTEAFF. DNA for the CDR3: TGTGCCATCAGTGAGGATGCAGGGGCTAGCACTGAAGCTTTCTTT.

The chain carries TRBV9 and TRBJ2-1; D ambiguous. CDR3 size: 15 residues. Germline V gives CDR1 SGDLS, CDR2 YYNGEE. V was cut by 0 bases and J by 8 bases, with 15 bases left in between. In DNA form, the CDR3 reads TGTGCCAGCAGCGTAGTCACTGCCCCGTACTATGAGCAGTTCTTC. Amino acids: CASSVVTAPYYEQFF.

This clonotype turned up a few times. This chain links TRBV5-6 with TRBJ2-7, with 8 bases lining up with TRBD1. This CDR3 is 13 amino acids long. Germline trimming cut 3 bases from V and 6 bases from J; bases unmatched to any gene: 5. Looked up from germline, CDR1 is SGHDT and CDR2 is YYEEEE. The CDR3 reads CASSSSGGGEQYF. CDR3 sequence (DNA): TGTGCCAGCAGCTCCTCAGGGGGCGGCGAGCAGTACTTC. The variable domain in full, completed from reference TRBV5-6 and TRBJ2-7, reads DAGVTQSPTHLIKTRGQQVTLRCSPKSGHDTVSWYQQALGQGPQFIFQYYEEEERQRGNFPDRFSGHQFPNYSSELNVNALLLGDSALYLCASSSSGGGEQYFGPGTRLTVT.

This clonotype has just a few counts. This chain links TRBV29-1 with TRBJ2-3; 8 bases fit TRBD2. Losses at the gene ends were 1 base for V and 0 bases for J; bases not matched to a gene: 12. Germline values: CDR1 SQVTM, CDR2 ANQGSEA. This CDR3 has 18 amino acids. CDR3 in amino acids: CSVEGVVAGYISTDTQYF. CDR3 DNA sequence: TGCAGCGTTGAAGGGGTGGTAGCGGGGTACATCAGCACAGATACGCAGTATTTT.

The gene calls are TRBV7-9 and TRBJ2-3; the D gene is possibly TRBD2 (6 bases). Germline V gene lookup returns CDR1 SEHNR and CDR2 FQNEAQ (reference sequence). There are 16 residues in the CDR3. Trimming shortened V by 3 bases and J by 2 bases, and 15 bases separated the two germline ends. The CDR3 is CASSFPWGVHTDTQYF. CDR3 DNA: TGTGCCAGCAGCTTCCCGTGGGGGGTGCACACAGATACGCAGTATTTT.

The gene calls are TRBV5-1 and TRBJ1-1, with D maybe TRBD1 (5 bases). Germline V gene sequence: CDR1 SGHRS, CDR2 YFSETQ. CDR3 length: 16 residues. Trimming removed 0 bases from V and 5 bases from J, with 17 bases in between. The CDR3 sequence: CASSLDGTDWGTEAFF. The CDR3 DNA reads as TGCGCCAGCAGCTTGGACGGGACCGACTGGGGAACTGAAGCTTTCTTT.

This rearrangement joins TRBV12-3 or TRBV12-4 to TRBJ2-7, with 7 bases aligning to TRBD2. The CDR3 consists of 14 residues. Germline trimming cut 6 bases from V and 6 bases from J; bases unmatched to any gene: 11. The CDR3 region has the DNA TGTGCCAGCAGCCCCCCGGTTGGGAGGGGCGAGCAGTACTTC. Translation gives CASSPPVGRGEQYF.

This clonotype turned up a few times. The chain combines TRBV5-1 with TRBJ2-7, with TRBD2 identical over 7 bases. Germline trimming cut 0 bases from V and 3 bases from J; bases unmatched to any gene: 6. Germline-derived CDR1 and CDR2 are SGHRS and YFSETQ. The CDR3 has 15 amino acids. The CDR3 loop reads CASSLATSPGYEQYF. The CDR3 nucleotides are TGCGCCAGCAGCTTGGCGACTAGCCCGGGCTACGAGCAGTACTTC.

This chain joins TRBV3-1 and TRBJ2-7; either TRBD1 or TRBD2 may supply D (5 bases each). This CDR3 comprises 15 residues. V lost 0 bases, J lost 0 bases, and 9 bases lay in between. Per germline, CDR1 LGHDT and CDR2 YNNKEL (reference sequence). This CDR3 reads CASSQDRGPSYEQYF. CDR3 nucleotide sequence: TGTGCCAGCAGCCAAGACCGGGGCCCCTCCTACGAGCAGTACTTC.

This clonotype was observed a handful of times. The gene calls are TRBV27 and TRBJ1-1; TRBD1 is a possible D gene (5 bases). The ends were cut back, 4 bases at V and 6 bases at J, with 12 bases in the middle. CDR1 and CDR2 from the germline V gene are MNHEY and SMNVEV (reference sequence). The CDR3 totals 13 residues. This CDR3 reads CASSSPGGSEAFF. The DNA of the CDR3 is TGTGCCAGCAGTTCCCCCGGGGGGTCTGAAGCTTTCTTT.

Points on this clonotype: Compared with germline, one end of the junction differs, possibly owing to a read error. The J gene is TRBJ2-1, the V gene TRBV7-9; 8 nucleotides match TRBD1. Germline V gene data show CDR1 as SEHNR and CDR2 as FQNEAQ (reference sequence). The CDR3 length is 12 residues. DNA for the CDR3: TGTGCCGGCAGACAGGGGCACAATGAGCAGTTCTTC. Amino acids: CAGRQGHNEQFF. Looking up the rest from reference TRBV7-9 and TRBJ2-1 gives the full variable domain: DTGVSQNPRHKITKRGQNVTFRCDPISEHNRLYWYRQTLGQGPEFLTYFQNEAQLEKSRLLSDRFSAERPKGSFSTLEIQRTEQGDSAMYLCAGRQGHNEQFFGPGTRLTVL.

This clonotype was found a few times. The chain combines TRBV7-9 with TRBJ2-6; possible D gene TRBD1, 6 bases. V was pared by 4 bases and J by 4 bases, with 11 bases between. The CDR3 has 15 amino acids. Germline lookup yields CDR1 SEHNR and CDR2 FQNEAQ (reference sequence). The CDR3 nucleotides are TGTGCCAGCAGCTCCCAGGGGCCCGGGGCCAACGTCCTGACTTTC. Translation: CASSSQGPGANVLTF.

The gene calls are TRBV12-3 or TRBV12-4 and TRBJ2-4; TRBD1 might be the D (5 bases). V was shortened by 8 bases and J by 8 bases, with 16 bases between the two germline ends. This CDR3 spans 13 amino acids. The CDR3 DNA reads as TGTGCCAGCCCCCTGGACAAAAGAGACATTCAGTACTTC. Translation: CASPLDKRDIQYF.

J is TRBJ1-6 and V is TRBV19; no clear D. In germline, CDR1 is LNHDA, CDR2 SQIVND (reference sequence). Trimming stripped 3 bases from V and 6 bases from J, with 15 bases between. CDR3 size: 16 residues. The CDR3: CASSIYRASGNSPLHF. The CDR3, as DNA: TGTGCCAGTAGTATCTATAGGGCCTCGGGTAATTCACCCCTCCACTTT.

V gene TRBV29-1 combines with J gene TRBJ1-1; no clear D. Germline CDR1 is SQVTM and CDR2 is ANQGSEA. Deletions cut 8 bases from V and 1 base from J, with 8 bases between. The CDR3 runs to 11 residues. CDR3 residues: CSLTRNTEAFF. CDR3 nucleotide sequence: TGCAGCTTAACAAGGAACACTGAAGCTTTCTTT.

The chain has TRBV28 and TRBJ1-1; D is unclear. V was clipped by 4 bases and J by 0 bases, with 12 bases between them. CDR3 size: 15 residues. CDR1 is MDHEN and CDR2 is SYDVKM in the germline V gene. The CDR3 DNA reads TGTGCCAGCAGTTCCGACGGACGGTTGAACACTGAAGCTTTCTTT. Translation: CASSSDGRLNTEAFF.

The CDR3 protein is CASSGHGYTF. The CDR3 DNA reads TGTGCCAGCAGCGGGCATGGCTACACCTTC. The rearrangement joins TRBV7-9 to TRBJ1-2; D is unclear. The CDR3 extends over 10 amino acids. The germline gives CDR1 SEHNR, CDR2 FQNEAQ (reference sequence). The V gene lost 5 bases and the J gene lost 6 bases, with 4 bases spanning the gap.

This clonotype has a count of ten or more. V is TRBV12-3 or TRBV12-4 and J is TRBJ2-7, with 11 bases lining up with TRBD2. With 8 bases clipped from V and 6 bases from J, the junction kept 9 bases outside the gene matches. The CDR3 loop spans 14 amino acids. The CDR3 region has the DNA TGTGCCAGCGCCTACGCCGGGACTAGCGGCGAGCAGTACTTC. The encoded protein is CASAYAGTSGEQYF.

This clonotype has only a few counts. J is TRBJ2-7 and V is TRBV11-2; 8 nucleotides line up with TRBD1. In germline, CDR1 is SGHAT, CDR2 FQNNGV. J was trimmed by 2 bases and V by 5 bases; bases with no gene match: 5. The CDR3 has 14 amino acids. The CDR3: CASSQTGATYEQYF. The CDR3 nucleotides are TGTGCCAGCAGCCAGACAGGGGCGACCTACGAGCAGTACTTC.

This clonotype was seen more than once but under ten times. The chain is built from TRBV3-1 and TRBJ2-7; D gene ambiguous. Per the germline V gene, CDR1 is LGHDT and CDR2 is YNNKEL (reference sequence). The CDR3 loop spans 15 amino acids. V gave up 0 bases and J gave up 4 bases, with 13 bases separating them. CDR3 protein: CASSQEAGLPYEQYF. The CDR3 coding sequence is TGTGCCAGCAGCCAAGAGGCCGGCCTACCTTACGAGCAGTACTTC.

This clonotype appeared many times. The chain links TRBV15 to TRBJ1-2; TRBD1 is a possible D gene (5 bases). This CDR3 is built from 13 residues. Trimming removed 5 bases at V and 5 bases at J, with 12 bases between. From germline, CDR1 is LNHNV and CDR2 YYDKDF (reference sequence). CDR3 nucleotide sequence: TGTGCCACCAGCCCCTCGGGGGGGTATGGCTACACCTTC. This encodes CATSPSGGYGYTF.

Only a few counts were recorded for this clonotype. The V gene is TRBV13, the J gene TRBJ2-3; D is possibly TRBD2 (6 bases). The CDR3 is 15 residues long. V gave up 3 bases and J gave up 2 bases, with 12 bases separating them. CDR1 is PRHDT and CDR2 is FYEKMQ in the germline V gene (reference sequence). DNA for the CDR3: TGTGCCAGCAGCTTGGGAGCGGGTATCACAGATACGCAGTATTTT. Translating gives CASSLGAGITDTQYF. The whole variable domain, remainder taken from reference TRBV13 and TRBJ2-3, is AAGVIQSPRHLIKEKRETATLKCYPIPRHDTVYWYQQGPGQDPQFLISFYEKMQSDKGSIPDRFSAQQFSDYHSELNMSSLELGDSALYFCASSLGAGITDTQYFGPGTRLTVL.